This entry concerns a single TCR beta chain. Per the germline V gene, CDR1 is SGHAT and CDR2 is FQNNGV. With V trimmed by 5 bases and J by 5 bases, 16 bases remained unmatched. This CDR3 contains 17 residues. This entry is derived from a study of blood T cells in healthy people across ages. On the study more broadly: In model experiments, template switching was able to capture about one barcoded beta molecule for every two T cells that were present.

A sample-barcoded 5' primer and a J-beta primer mix were used in a second PCR of roughly 7 to 11 cycles. All cDNA molecules were each tagged by a template-switch adaptor with 12 random nucleotides. In TCRdb, the 5' RACE reads were re-called with MiXCR into one record per CDR3 protein. Here the sample spans roughly 800,000 distinct CDR3 sequences, roughly 64% being singletons. The source is a man aged 30-40 years in good health. Sequencing was performed on blood. The V and J genes are TRBV11-2 and TRBJ2-3; 7 nucleotides line up with TRBD2. In DNA form, the CDR3 reads TGTGCCAGCAGCGCGTCTCGGTTACGGGGGGTTGGAGATACGCAGTATTTT. It specifies CASSASRLRGVGDTQYF.